These 13 T cell receptor beta chains share one sample of origin, sequenced in a study of CD8 T cells in Susac syndrome. RNA, at roughly 0.5 to 1 ug, was reverse transcribed with random hexamers. TCRdb independently ran MiXCR on the immunoSEQ multiplex PCR reads; one entry per CDR3 protein. The table lists more than 120,000 distinct CDR3 sequences, approximately 94% of them singletons, with roughly 0.083% in the top ten. Material for sequencing was CD4+ T cells from PBMCs. The receptors shown here come from a human donor in good health.

This chain links TRBV28 with TRBJ1-4; D is possibly TRBD1 (6 bases). V was cut by 6 bases and J by 8 bases, with 16 bases left in between. Germline V gives CDR1 MDHEN, CDR2 SYDVKM. This CDR3 spans 14 amino acids. CDR3 coding DNA: TGTGCCAGCAGCAAGGGGGGGAGGAGAGAAAAACTGTTTTTT. It yields the protein CASSKGGRREKLFF.

The chain combines TRBV7-2 with TRBJ2-2; 7 bases match TRBD1. V was pared by 3 bases and J by 5 bases, with 3 bases of the junction left unmatched. The V gene's germline CDR1 is SGHTA and CDR2 FQGNSA. The CDR3 sequence is 14 residues long. CDR3: CASSFLQGTGELFF. CDR3 sequence (DNA): TGTGCCAGCAGCTTCCTACAGGGGACCGGGGAGCTGTTTTTT.

The rearrangement uses TRBV12-3 or TRBV12-4 and TRBJ1-5; D is perhaps TRBD1 (5 bases). Trimming shortened V by 5 bases and J by 3 bases, and 14 bases separated the two germline ends. The CDR3 runs to 15 residues. The CDR3 protein is CASSGDGGDNQPQHF. CDR3 in DNA: TGTGCCAGCAGTGGGGACGGGGGGGACAATCAGCCCCAGCATTTT.

The V gene is TRBV2, the J gene TRBJ2-6; D may be TRBD2 (6 bases). From germline, CDR1 is SNHLY and CDR2 FYNNEI. This CDR3 contains 16 residues. V was pared by 6 bases and J by 0 bases, with 12 bases between. DNA of the CDR3: TGTGCCAGCAGCTCAGGGAGGAACTCTGGGGCCAACGTCCTGACTTTC. Translating gives CASSSGRNSGANVLTF. Full variable domain (rest looked up from reference TRBV2 and TRBJ2-6): EPEVTQTPSHQVTQMGQEVILRCVPISNHLYFYWYRQILGQKVEFLVSFYNNEISEKSEIFDDQFSVERPDGSNFTLKIRSTKLEDSAMYFCASSSGRNSGANVLTFGAGSRLTVL.

This clonotype showed up just once. V gene TRBV5-4 combines with J gene TRBJ2-7; maybe TRBD2 (5 bases). The CDR3 has 14 residues. V lost 5 bases and J 3 bases, leaving 15 bases between the germline ends. Germline CDR1 SGHNT, CDR2 YYREEE (reference sequence). As DNA, the CDR3 is TGTGCCAGCAGAGTGTTCGGCCGGGGCTACGAGCAGTACTTC. Translated: CASRVFGRGYEQYF.

The chain couples TRBV30 to TRBJ1-2, with TRBD1 as a possible D gene (5 bases). The V and J ends lost 3 bases and 4 bases respectively, with 15 bases between them. The CDR3 has 14 amino acids. Germline lookup yields CDR1 GTSNPN and CDR2 SVGIG (reference sequence). The CDR3 here is CAWRALDRPYGYTF. The CDR3, as DNA: TGTGCCTGGAGGGCCCTAGACAGACCCTATGGCTACACCTTC.

This clonotype was found once. The CDR3 DNA reads TGTGCCAGCAGCATCGACAGGGGCAATCAGCCCCAGCATTTT. This sequence encodes CASSIDRGNQPQHF. The chain couples TRBV2 to TRBJ1-5, with 7 positions matching TRBD1. This CDR3 region has 14 residues. Germline CDR1 SNHLY, CDR2 FYNNEI. J gave up 2 bases and V 6 bases, and 4 bases lay outside the gene matches.

CDR3 bases: TGTGCCACCAGCAGAGATCTGCGTCACACCGGGGAGCTGTTTTTT. It encodes CATSRDLRHTGELFF. The chain couples TRBV15 to TRBJ2-2, with D unclear. The CDR3 spans 15 residues. The germline V and J ends were trimmed by 0 bases and 3 bases, with 8 bases remaining between them. Germline V gene data show CDR1 as LNHNV and CDR2 as YYDKDF (reference sequence).

The chain uses TRBV2 and TRBJ2-1, with 9 bases identical to TRBD1. The CDR3 length is 15 residues. CDR1 and CDR2 from the germline V gene are SNHLY and FYNNEI. The V gene end was trimmed by 5 bases and the J gene end by 8 bases; junction bases not matched to a gene: 10. Written as DNA, the CDR3 is TGTGCCAGCAGTTACCCGGGACAGGGTAGAGATGAGCAGTTCTTC. Amino acids: CASSYPGQGRDEQFF.

The J gene is TRBJ2-1, the V gene TRBV12-3 or TRBV12-4; 11 bases match TRBD2. The CDR3 has 18 amino acids. V was pared by 1 base and J by 8 bases, with 13 bases of the junction left unmatched. The CDR3 nucleotides are TGTGCCAGCAGTTTAGGTCTAGCGGGAGGAGCTGTGGCGCATGAGCAGTTCTTC. Protein sequence: CASSLGLAGGAVAHEQFF.

The V and J genes are TRBV24-1 and TRBJ2-3; 12 bases map to TRBD2. V shed 5 bases, J shed 5 bases, and the junction held 4 bases outside the gene matches. The germline CDR1 and CDR2 sequences are KGHDR and SFDVKD. This CDR3 contains 15 residues. Here the CDR3 DNA reads TGTGCCACCAGTGTCCCGGGACTAGCGGGAGATACGCAGTATTTT. Its protein product is CATSVPGLAGDTQYF.

The chain recombines TRBV2 with TRBJ2-3; D is unclear. Germline V gene lookup returns CDR1 SNHLY and CDR2 FYNNEI. The CDR3 runs 13 residues. The V and J ends lost 7 bases and 4 bases respectively, with 12 bases between them. The CDR3 sequence: CASIWAKADTQYF. CDR3 DNA sequence: TGTGCCAGCATTTGGGCTAAGGCAGATACGCAGTATTTT.

The rearrangement joins TRBV6-1 to TRBJ1-1; a possible D gene is TRBD1 (5 bases). CDR3 length equals 13 residues. The V gene's germline CDR1 is MNHNS and CDR2 SASEGT. The V and J ends lost 2 bases and 13 bases respectively, with 17 bases between them. The CDR3 nucleotides read TGTGCCAGCAGTGAAACACAACAGGTTAGGGGTTTCTTT. Residues: CASSETQQVRGFF.